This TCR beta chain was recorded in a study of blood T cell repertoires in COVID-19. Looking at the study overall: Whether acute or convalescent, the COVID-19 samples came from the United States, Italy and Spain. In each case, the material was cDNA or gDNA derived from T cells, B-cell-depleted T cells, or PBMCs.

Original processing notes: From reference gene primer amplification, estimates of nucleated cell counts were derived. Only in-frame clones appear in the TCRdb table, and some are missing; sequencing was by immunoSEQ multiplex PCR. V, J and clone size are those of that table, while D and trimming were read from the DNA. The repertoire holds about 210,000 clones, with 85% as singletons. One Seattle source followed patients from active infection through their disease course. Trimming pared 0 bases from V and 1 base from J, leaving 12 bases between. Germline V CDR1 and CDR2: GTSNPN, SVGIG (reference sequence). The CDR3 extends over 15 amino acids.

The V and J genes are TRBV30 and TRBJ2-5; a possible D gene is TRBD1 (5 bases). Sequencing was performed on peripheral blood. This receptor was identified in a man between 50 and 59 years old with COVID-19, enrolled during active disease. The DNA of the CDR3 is TGTGCCTGGAGTGTGAGCCAGGGCTCCCAAGAGACCCAGTACTTC. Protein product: CAWSVSQGSQETQYF.